The TCR beta chain under discussion was sequenced for a study of T cell responses to AZD1222 COVID-19 vaccine. Findings and caveats of the study: Just five to seven AZD1222 recipients tested seropositive at baseline. Close to half of all spike-specific TCRs reportedly target regions of the variants that are unmutated. White British people made up most donors, females outnumbered males, and clonal diversity was possibly underestimated.

TCRdb's table, derived via immunoSEQ multiplex PCR, lists solely in-frame clones and lacks some. The sample includes some 200,000 clones, about nine tenths of them seen just once. The CDR3 has 13 residues. CDR1 LGHDT and CDR2 YNNKEL come from the germline V gene (reference sequence). Trimming removed 8 bases from V and 7 bases from J, with 14 bases in between. As for this clone: Its antigen is still unknown.

This rearrangement joins TRBV3-1 (or the pseudogene TRBV3-2) to TRBJ1-4; D uncertain. This clonotype was sampled from an adult in good health. Source: peripheral blood, taken on day 0 of AZD1222 vaccination. CDR3 sequence (DNA): TGTGCCAGCGCTCTCGGGAGTGGTGAAAAACTGTTTTTT. Its translation is CASALGSGEKLFF.